This T cell receptor beta chain was recovered during a study (dated by TCRdb to the mid-2010s). With respect to the entire study: The study set out to test whether tumor-infiltrating Tregs in breast cancer get recruited from blood Tregs or are instead converted in situ from other CD4+ T cell subsets. The investigation overall reported the following: The greatest overlap of tumor-infiltrating Treg TCR alpha and beta sequences was observed with tumor naive CD4+ T cells, followed by blood naive CD4+ T cells. Tumor memory CD4+ T cell TCR gene usage clustered with blood and lymph node memory CD4+ cells and lymph node naive CD4+ cells. Rather than covering whole repertoires, validation in the larger cohort was restricted to a single TCR beta V-J rearrangement.

Amplification of full-length TCR variable regions was done by 5' RACE PCR using constant-region reverse primers, and this step was followed by semi-nested PCR with Nested Universal Primer A. The ReliaPrep RNA Cell Miniprep System was used to extract total RNA, which was then reverse transcribed into 5'RACE-ready cDNA with the SMARTer RACE 5'/3' Kit. Multiplex adaptors were used to barcode the full-length TCR alpha and beta libraries, which were then sequenced on an Illumina MiSeq. The authors' pipeline ran thus. For each of nine subset-tissue groups, sequencing data from the five patients were pooled, and the groups were then compared using unsupervised clustering of TCR gene usage. The Morisita-Horn index, with shared sequences weighted by their contribution to each repertoire, was used to calculate repertoire similarity. TCRdb cleaned the public reads at Q25 with fastp, built clones with MiXCR and kept in-frame beta chains. Identical CDR3 protein sequences are pooled into one entry, listed with their most common genes and DNA. V and J calls and clone size were set by TCRdb, not the authors. This sample is represented by roughly 40,000 distinct CDR3 sequences; 18% of them were singletons. Of the sample, about 3% is held by the ten largest clones.

This clonotype was seen many times. What this receptor recognizes is not known. Base qualities were left out, and no much larger clone turns up one base away. The Miltenyi Naive CD4+ T Cell Isolation kit was used to purify naive CD4+ T cells, and CD25 microbeads were used to remove Tregs. Tregs, naive and memory CD4+ T cells from tumor, blood and ipsilateral draining lymph nodes of five or six breast cancer patients underwent full-length TCR alpha and beta sequencing. Tumor tissue and lymph nodes obtained by ipsilateral axillary dissection were perfused with PBS, cut into small pieces and digested using collagenase I and hyaluronidase. Mononuclear cells from lymph nodes or 50 ml of peripheral blood were isolated by Ficoll density gradient centrifugation. Sorted cell populations were confirmed by FACS to exceed 90% purity. The CDR3 covers 13 residues, taking in both the cysteine and the phenylalanine. Only the CDR3 DNA is retained, 39 bases long and in frame from the first base. Looking up the germline V gene yields CDR1 SGDLS and CDR2 YYNGEE. Trimming costs V 0 bases and J 8 bases, and their ends lie 11 bases apart.

The chain is assembled from TRBV9 and TRBJ1-2, with the D gene call left open. This TCR was sampled from a female donor with breast cancer. Sample: naive CD4+ T cells sorted from a lymph node. Interpreted using the paper, the cell subset or site label stands for: naive CD4+ T cells, CD4+CD45RA+CD25-. Here is the DNA: TGTGCCAGCAGCGTAGACCCCCTTAAGGGCTACACCTTC. The translation is CASSVDPLKGYTF.